These T cell receptor beta chains were read from a single sample in a study of cytomegalovirus exposure and HLA in healthy donors. This table comes from immunoSEQ multiplex PCR, and its TCRdb copy is limited to in-frame clones, with some not included. The top ten hold around 1.9% of the sample, which has 130,000 to 150,000 clones, 76% seen once. Sequencing used PBMCs. The receptors shown here come from a middle-aged woman in good health and CMV-seronegative. The CDR3 runs from the conserved cysteine through the conserved F or W. A D gene is named only where the DNA matches it firmly. Clone size is shown for a subset of rows, as once, few, many or a class of expanded clone.

V gene	D gene	J gene	clone size	CDR3 protein	CDR3 DNA
TRBV5-6	TRBD1	TRBJ1-2	few	CASSPGQGIYGYTF	TGTGCCAGCAGCCCGGGACAGGGGATCTATGGCTACACCTTC
TRBV5-1	TRBD1	TRBJ1-6	-	CASSDQPTGGSSPLHF	TGCGCCAGCAGCGACCAACCCACAGGGGGCAGTTCACCCCTCCACTTT
TRBV30	TRBD1	TRBJ2-7	-	CAWSGPGTAIYEQYF	TGTGCCTGGAGTGGCCCCGGGACAGCCATCTACGAGCAGTACTTC
TRBV6-1	-	TRBJ2-6	few	CASSLSGANVLTF	TGTGCCAGCAGTCTCTCTGGGGCCAACGTCCTGACTTTC
TRBV6-1	TRBD2	TRBJ2-1	-	CAVSPPTGGYNEQFF	TGTGCCGTAAGTCCCCCAACGGGGGGCTACAATGAGCAGTTCTTC
TRBV6-1	TRBD2	TRBJ2-5	-	CAAKREGRSWETQYF	TGTGCCGCCAAGCGGGAGGGCCGCTCTTGGGAGACCCAGTACTTC
TRBV7-9	-	TRBJ1-1	-	CASSSIGGTEAFF	TGTGCCAGCAGCTCGATCGGGGGGACTGAAGCTTTCTTT
TRBV30	TRBD2	TRBJ2-3	-	CAWRPLAGGNFTQYF	TGTGCCTGGAGGCCCCTAGCGGGGGGCAATTTCACGCAGTATTTT
TRBV29-1	TRBD1	TRBJ1-2	-	CSVEQGAGGYTF	TGCAGCGTTGAACAGGGGGCGGGTGGCTACACCTTC
TRBV5-1	TRBD1	TRBJ2-3	once	CASSPDRVFSADTQYF	TGCGCCAGCAGCCCGGACAGGGTTTTTTCTGCAGATACGCAGTATTTT
TRBV5-6	TRBD2	TRBJ2-5	-	CASSLWTSGRETQYF	TGTGCCAGCAGCTTGTGGACTAGCGGGAGAGAGACCCAGTACTTC
TRBV28	TRBD1	TRBJ1-5	-	CASSYDRGSNQPQHF	TGTGCCAGCAGTTATGACAGGGGTAGCAATCAGCCCCAGCATTTT
TRBV4-2	TRBD1	TRBJ1-1	-	CASSRKGQLNTEAFF	TGTGCCAGCAGCCGGAAGGGACAGCTGAACACTGAAGCTTTCTTT